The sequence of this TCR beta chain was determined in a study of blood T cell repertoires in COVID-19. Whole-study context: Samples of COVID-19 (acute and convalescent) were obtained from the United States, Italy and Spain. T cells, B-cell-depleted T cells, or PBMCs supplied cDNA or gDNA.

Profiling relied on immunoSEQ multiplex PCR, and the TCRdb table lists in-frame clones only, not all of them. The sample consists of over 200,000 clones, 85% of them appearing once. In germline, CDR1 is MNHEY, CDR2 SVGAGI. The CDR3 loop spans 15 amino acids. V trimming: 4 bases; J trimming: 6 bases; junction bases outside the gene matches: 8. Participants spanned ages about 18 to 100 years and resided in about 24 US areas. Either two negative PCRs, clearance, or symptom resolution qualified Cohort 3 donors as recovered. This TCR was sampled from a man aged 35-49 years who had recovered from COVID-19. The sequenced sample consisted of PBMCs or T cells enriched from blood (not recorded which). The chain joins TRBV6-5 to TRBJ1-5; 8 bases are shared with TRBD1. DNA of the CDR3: TGTGCCAGCAGTTCCCGACAGGGGTTGAGTCAGCCCCAGCATTTT. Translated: CASSSRQGLSQPQHF.